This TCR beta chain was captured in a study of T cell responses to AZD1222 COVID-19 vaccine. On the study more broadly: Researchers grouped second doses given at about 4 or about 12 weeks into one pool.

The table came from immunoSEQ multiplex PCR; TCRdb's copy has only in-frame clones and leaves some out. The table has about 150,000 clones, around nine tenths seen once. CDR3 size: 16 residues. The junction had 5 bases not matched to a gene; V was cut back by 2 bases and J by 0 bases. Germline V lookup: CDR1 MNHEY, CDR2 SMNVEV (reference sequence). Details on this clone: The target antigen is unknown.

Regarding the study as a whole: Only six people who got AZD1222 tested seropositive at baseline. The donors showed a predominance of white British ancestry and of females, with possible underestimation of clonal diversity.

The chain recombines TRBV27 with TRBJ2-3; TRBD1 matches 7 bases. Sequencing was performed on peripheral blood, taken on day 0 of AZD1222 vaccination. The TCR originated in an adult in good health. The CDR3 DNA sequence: TGTGCCAGCAGTTTAAGGGTCAGGGGGAGCACAGATACGCAGTATTTT. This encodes CASSLRVRGSTDTQYF.